This entry lists 31 T cell receptor beta chains sequenced from one sample in a study of blood T cell repertoires in COVID-19 (dated by TCRdb to the early 2020s). Library creation used the immunoSEQ multiplex PCR assay. TCRdb re-hosts the immuneACCESS table, in-frame sequences only. Its copies lack some clones; in the studies checked, an unresolved V gene accounts for under half of them, and the cause for the rest is not known. A total of under 300,000 clones appear in this sample, about four fifths of them only once. Together, the top ten hold around 2% of the sample. The sequencing input was peripheral blood. These receptors were taken from a man between 25 and 39 years old who had recovered from COVID-19.

This chain links TRBV19 with TRBJ1-3; 8 nucleotides agree with TRBD1. CDR1 and CDR2 (germline): LNHDA, SQIVND (reference sequence). Unmatched junction bases numbered 11, after V lost 7 bases and J lost 3 bases. This CDR3 is 16 amino acids long. Here the CDR3 reads CASTRGRVVFGNTIYF. CDR3 coding DNA: TGTGCCAGTACCAGGGGGCGCGTAGTATTTGGAAACACCATATATTTT.

This clone has a handful of counts. The chain employs TRBV20-1 and TRBJ2-4; no definite D call. From germline, CDR1 is DFQATT and CDR2 SNEGSKA (reference sequence). V was cut by 3 bases and J by 0 bases, with 6 bases left in between. This CDR3 spans 13 amino acids. This CDR3 is CSASGIAKNIQYF. DNA of the CDR3: TGCAGTGCTAGTGGTATAGCCAAAAACATTCAGTACTTC.

This clone was seen a single time. V gene TRBV6-5 combines with J gene TRBJ2-3; no firm D call. CDR1 and CDR2 from the germline V gene are MNHEY and SVGAGI. CDR3 length: 14 residues. Trimming took off 6 bases at V and 6 bases at J, with 16 bases between the two ends. The CDR3 loop is CASRSPLTGDTQYF. CDR3 nucleotide sequence: TGTGCCAGCAGGTCCCCTTTAACCGGGGATACGCAGTATTTT.

CDR3 region: CASSQLAGGQETQYF. The CDR3 coding sequence is TGCGCCAGCAGCCAACTAGCGGGGGGGCAAGAGACCCAGTACTTC. The V call is TRBV4-1, the J call TRBJ2-5, with 12 bases aligning to TRBD2. The CDR3 consists of 15 residues. The V segment lost 2 bases and the J segment 2 bases; nucleotides outside the gene matches: 0. CDR1 is MGHRA, CDR2 YSYEKL, per germline.

CDR3 in amino acids: CASSEVRDRVRPLHF. The CDR3 DNA reads TGTGCCAGCAGTGAGGTCCGGGACAGGGTCAGGCCCCTCCACTTT. V usage is TRBV2 and J usage is TRBJ1-6; 9 positions match TRBD1. The CDR3 has 15 amino acids. J gave up 13 bases and V 3 bases, and 10 bases lay outside the gene matches. The germline CDR1 and CDR2 sequences are SNHLY and FYNNEI.

V is TRBV19 and J is TRBJ2-5, with D uncertain. V lost 5 bases and J 1 base, leaving 11 bases between the germline ends. The CDR3 covers 14 residues. In germline, CDR1 is LNHDA, CDR2 SQIVND (reference sequence). CDR3 in DNA: TGTGCCAGTAGTCCAGAGGCACCCCAAGAGACCCAGTACTTC. It specifies CASSPEAPQETQYF.

The chain carries TRBV2 and TRBJ1-6; D may be TRBD1 (5 bases). Germline loops: CDR1 SNHLY, CDR2 FYNNEI. This CDR3 is built from 17 residues. V lost 2 bases and J lost 7, with 18 bases in between. In DNA form, the CDR3 reads TGTGCCAGCAGTGAATGGGGCCAACCTGGAGACAATTCACCCCTCCACTTT. Translating it yields CASSEWGQPGDNSPLHF.

Here the CDR3 reads CASSLGQGKAFF. Written as DNA, the CDR3 is TGTGCCAGCAGTTTAGGGCAGGGGAAAGCTTTCTTT. This chain uses TRBV12-3 or TRBV12-4 with TRBJ1-1, with a weak D call TRBD1 (6 bases). Trimming left V 1 base short and J 9 bases short, with 9 bases between. This CDR3 is 12 amino acids long.

V usage is TRBV2 and J usage is TRBJ1-2; a weak D match, TRBD1 (6 bases). The length of the CDR3 is 13 residues. The ends were cut back, 4 bases at V and 4 bases at J, with 10 bases in the middle. CDR1 and CDR2 (germline): SNHLY, FYNNEI. The CDR3 coding sequence is TGTGCCAGCAGTGTTGTACAGGGCTATGGCTACACCTTC. Its protein product is CASSVVQGYGYTF.

A few counts support this clone. The V and J genes are TRBV4-1 and TRBJ1-6; D gene ambiguous. CDR1 is MGHRA, CDR2 YSYEKL, per germline. This CDR3 has 14 residues. Trimming pared 4 bases from V and 8 bases from J, leaving 12 bases between. CDR3: CASSLPRGDSPLHF. The CDR3 nucleotides are TGCGCCAGCAGCCTCCCCAGAGGCGATTCACCCCTCCACTTT.

This chain connects TRBV10-3 to TRBJ1-6, with 9 bases identical to TRBD1. Germline trimming cut 6 bases from V and 9 bases from J; bases unmatched to any gene: 6. The germline gives CDR1 ENHRY, CDR2 SYGVKD. The CDR3 covers 14 residues. The CDR3 loop is CAIRDGTGISPLHF. The CDR3 region has the DNA TGTGCCATCAGGGACGGGACAGGGATTTCACCCCTCCACTTT.

This clone occurred once. V and J are TRBV25-1 and TRBJ1-3; D is unresolved. Germline V gene lookup returns CDR1 MGHDK and CDR2 SYGVNS. The length of the CDR3 is 15 residues. With 3 bases removed from V and 0 bases from J, the gap between germline ends came to 9 bases. In DNA form, the CDR3 reads TGTGCCAGCAGTGACTACAGAAGCTCTGGAAACACCATATATTTT. Amino acids: CASSDYRSSGNTIYF.

The rearrangement uses TRBV19 and TRBJ2-5, with a tentative D call TRBD1 (6 bases). CDR1 LNHDA and CDR2 SQIVND come from the germline V gene (reference sequence). V was trimmed by 3 bases and J by 5 bases, leaving 16 bases between them. This CDR3 is 15 amino acids long. The DNA for the CDR3 is TGTGCCAGTAGTATTATGGGGGCAGGGAGTGAGACCCAGTACTTC. It is translated as CASSIMGAGSETQYF. Supplemented by reference TRBV19 and TRBJ2-5, the full variable domain reads DGGITQSPKYLFRKEGQNVTLSCEQNLNHDAMYWYRQDPGQGLRLIYYSQIVNDFQKGDIAEGYSVSREKKESFPLTVTSAQKNPTAFYLCASSIMGAGSETQYFGPGTRLLVL.

Here the CDR3 DNA reads TGTGCCAGCAGCCACGCGGGGAGGTCAGAGGAGCAGTTCTTC. Translating it yields CASSHAGRSEEQFF. The V gene is TRBV7-9, the J gene TRBJ2-1; D may be TRBD2 (6 bases). This CDR3 spans 14 amino acids. Trimming removed 5 bases from V and 10 bases from J, with 18 bases in between. CDR1 is SEHNR, CDR2 FQNEAQ, per germline (reference sequence).

The chain combines TRBV6-5 with TRBJ2-7, with 7 positions matching TRBD1. V was pared by 11 bases and J by 3 bases, with 16 bases of the junction left unmatched. The CDR3 is 15 amino acids. The germline V gene has CDR1 MNHEY and CDR2 SVGAGI. This CDR3 reads CADLSWGTEDYEQYV. The CDR3 coding sequence is TGTGCCGACCTTTCTTGGGGGACAGAGGACTACGAGCAGTACGTC.

V is TRBV4-2 and J is TRBJ2-1; 9 positions match TRBD1. V shed 2 bases, J shed 9 bases, and the junction held 8 bases outside the gene matches. CDR3 length: 15 amino acids. CDR1 is LGHNA and CDR2 is YNFKEQ in the germline V gene. CDR3 residues: CASSQPGQGDSEQFF. CDR3 nucleotide sequence: TGTGCCAGCAGCCAACCGGGACAGGGTGATAGTGAGCAGTTCTTC.

The chain carries TRBV29-1 and TRBJ1-2, with no clear D. CDR1 SQVTM and CDR2 ANQGSEA come from the germline V gene. Trimming left V 3 bases short and J 8 bases short, with 16 bases between. The CDR3 runs to 13 residues. The CDR3 region is CSVDGKGRLGYTF. The CDR3 DNA reads as TGCAGCGTTGACGGCAAAGGGAGATTGGGCTACACCTTC. Full variable domain (outside the CDR3, taken from reference TRBV29-1 and TRBJ1-2): SAVISQKPSRDICQRGTSLTIQCQVDSQVTMMFWYRQQPGQSLTLIATANQGSEATYESGFVIDKFPISRPNLTFSTLTVSNMSPEDSSIYLCSVDGKGRLGYTFGSGTRLTVV.

The chain has TRBV4-1 and TRBJ2-5; maybe TRBD2 (5 bases). The germline CDR1 and CDR2 sequences are MGHRA and YSYEKL. V was cut by 1 base and J by 0 bases, with 15 bases left in between. CDR3 length: 17 residues. The CDR3 DNA reads TGCGCCAGCAGCCAAGGACCGGGATCAACTTACCAAGAGACCCAGTACTTC. Translating gives CASSQGPGSTYQETQYF.

The gene calls are TRBV6-5 and TRBJ1-1; perhaps TRBD1 as D (5 bases). CDR1 and CDR2 (germline): MNHEY, SVGAGI. Trimming pared 7 bases from V and 4 bases from J, leaving 19 bases between. This CDR3 region has 15 residues. The CDR3 sequence is CASTRVGAGTTEAFF. The CDR3 DNA is TGTGCCAGCACCCGAGTTGGGGCGGGGACCACTGAAGCTTTCTTT.

The chain joins TRBV3-1 (or the pseudogene TRBV3-2) to TRBJ2-6, with D possibly matching TRBD2 (7 bases). The CDR3 runs 16 residues. Trimming removed 1 base at V and 3 bases at J, with 10 bases between. In germline, CDR1 is LGHDT, CDR2 YNNKEL (reference sequence). The CDR3 DNA is TGTGCCAGCAGCCAAGGGGGGGGCGTTGGGGCCAACGTCCTGACTTTC. Its translation is CASSQGGGVGANVLTF.

The rearrangement links TRBV19 to TRBJ2-7, with TRBD1 matching over 8 bases. With V trimmed by 9 bases and J by 2 bases, 6 bases remained unmatched. The germline V gene encodes CDR1 LNHDA and CDR2 SQIVND (reference sequence). This CDR3 has 13 amino acids. The CDR3 DNA reads as TGTGCCAGCGGGACAGGAGGAGCCTACGAGCAGTACTTC. Its translation is CASGTGGAYEQYF.

This clone showed up just a few times. This chain links TRBV19 with TRBJ1-4, with a weak D call TRBD1 (6 bases). Trimming removed 5 bases from V and 7 bases from J, with 17 bases in between. Germline V CDR1 and CDR2: LNHDA, SQIVND (reference sequence). This CDR3 is 15 amino acids long. The CDR3 loop reads CASSALRGDGEKLFF. CDR3 coding DNA: TGTGCCAGTAGTGCCCTCAGGGGAGATGGTGAAAAACTGTTTTTT. The variable domain in full, completed from reference TRBV19 and TRBJ1-4, reads DGGITQSPKYLFRKEGQNVTLSCEQNLNHDAMYWYRQDPGQGLRLIYYSQIVNDFQKGDIAEGYSVSREKKESFPLTVTSAQKNPTAFYLCASSALRGDGEKLFFGSGTQLSVL.

V is TRBV19 and J is TRBJ1-2, with TRBD1 matching 7 bases. The CDR3 is 16 amino acids. V lost 0 bases to trimming and J lost 4 bases; unmatched junction nucleotides: 8. Germline V gene data show CDR1 as LNHDA and CDR2 as SQIVND (reference sequence). The CDR3 loop is CASSIDLPTGAYGYTF. CDR3 DNA sequence: TGTGCCAGTAGTATAGATCTCCCCACAGGGGCCTATGGCTACACCTTC.

The V and J genes are TRBV3-1 (or the pseudogene TRBV3-2) and TRBJ1-1, with 7 bases matching TRBD1. CDR1 is LGHDT, CDR2 YNNKEL, per germline (reference sequence). V lost 1 base and J lost 5; bases outside the gene matches: 10. The CDR3 runs to 16 residues. The CDR3 loop reads CASSQGGTQGRTEAFF. Here the CDR3 DNA reads TGTGCCAGCAGCCAAGGGGGTACACAGGGGCGAACTGAAGCTTTCTTT.

This clone was detected once. This chain uses TRBV29-1 with TRBJ1-2, with a possible D match to TRBD1 (5 bases). The V gene lost 2 bases and the J gene lost 4 bases, with 20 bases spanning the gap. The CDR3 length is 16 residues. Germline CDR1 SQVTM, CDR2 ANQGSEA. CDR3 region: CSVEFQGLSSPYGYTF. The CDR3 DNA follows: TGCAGCGTTGAATTCCAGGGCCTCTCCTCACCCTATGGCTACACCTTC.

The rearrangement joins TRBV28 to TRBJ2-7; TRBD2 matches 7 bases. This CDR3 spans 16 amino acids. V trimming: 4 bases; J trimming: 1 base; junction bases outside the gene matches: 10. From germline, CDR1 is MDHEN and CDR2 SYDVKM. CDR3 bases: TGTGCCAGCAGTTCGGCACGGACTAGTGAATCCTACGAGCAGTACGTC. Its translation: CASSSARTSESYEQYV.

The chain carries TRBV11-2 and TRBJ1-2; D unresolved. Trimming removed 4 bases from V and 7 bases from J, with 16 bases in between. Per germline, CDR1 SGHAT and CDR2 FQNNGV. The CDR3 consists of 14 residues. This CDR3 reads CASSSTVEVRGYTF. CDR3 sequence (DNA): TGTGCCAGCAGCTCTACAGTGGAGGTGCGTGGCTACACCTTC.

This rearrangement joins TRBV3-1 (or the pseudogene TRBV3-2) to TRBJ1-4; TRBD1 is a possible D gene (5 bases). CDR3 length equals 15 residues. Germline V gene data show CDR1 as LGHDT and CDR2 as YNNKEL (reference sequence). V dropped 4 bases and J dropped 0 bases, with 9 bases sitting between them. Here the CDR3 reads CASSRGTATNEKLFF. Written as DNA, the CDR3 is TGTGCCAGCAGCCGCGGGACGGCAACTAATGAAAAACTGTTTTTT.

The genes are TRBV5-1 and TRBJ1-2, with D hard to call. CDR1 and CDR2 from the germline V gene are SGHRS and YFSETQ. Trimming shortened V by 2 bases and J by 0 bases, and 14 bases separated the two germline ends. This CDR3 is 16 amino acids long. The CDR3 DNA reads TGCGCCAGCAGCTTAACTGCCAGGCAGACTAACTATGGCTACACCTTC. Translating it yields CASSLTARQTNYGYTF.

The chain joins TRBV30 to TRBJ2-3, with TRBD2 matching over 10 bases. The CDR3 totals 18 residues. Germline V gene data show CDR1 as GTSNPN and CDR2 as SVGIG (reference sequence). V dropped 2 bases and J dropped 0; count of bases not matched to a gene: 11. The CDR3 here is CAWSRLAGGLPSTDTQYF. In nucleotides, the CDR3 is TGTGCCTGGAGTCGTTTAGCGGGGGGCCTTCCTAGCACAGATACGCAGTATTTT.

The rearrangement uses TRBV29-1 and TRBJ1-1, with D maybe TRBD1 (6 bases). Per germline, CDR1 SQVTM and CDR2 ANQGSEA. V was shortened by 7 bases and J by 8 bases, with 20 bases between the two germline ends. The CDR3 loop spans 13 amino acids. CDR3 region: CSAATQGSMEAFF. As DNA, the CDR3 is TGCAGCGCCGCGACTCAGGGGAGCATGGAAGCTTTCTTT.